The present T cell receptor beta chain was sequenced within a study of T cell responses to AZD1222 COVID-19 vaccine. Overall study results and limits: Repertoire sampling occurred only after the peak T cell response. There were mostly white British donors and more females than males, and clonal diversity was possibly underestimated. Just a handful of AZD1222 recipients tested seropositive at baseline.

As regards this clone: Its target is unknown.

V dropped 8 bases and J dropped 0; count of bases not matched to a gene: 6. Germline loops: CDR1 SNHLY, CDR2 FYNNEI. This CDR3 is 15 amino acids long. TCRdb's table, derived via immunoSEQ multiplex PCR, lists solely in-frame clones and lacks some. The data hold some 150,000 clones, with roughly 90% observed a single time. The sample was peripheral blood, taken on day 0 of AZD1222 vaccination. This chain joins TRBV2 and TRBJ1-4, with 7 bases matching TRBD1. The clonotype originates from an adult in good health. Written as DNA, the CDR3 is TGTGCCAGCCATCGACAGGGAACAACTAATGAAAAACTGTTTTTT. Translated: CASHRQGTTNEKLFF.